The clone carrying this TCR beta chain was observed once. Its target is unknown. The data were taken from a study of long-term antiretroviral therapy in people with HIV. Germline CDR1 LGHNA, CDR2 YNFKEQ. The V gene lost 3 bases and the J gene lost 6 bases, with 17 bases spanning the gap. This CDR3 region has 15 residues. Survey level was the resolution at which the v3.0 immunoSEQ assay ran. Repertoires were generated with immunoSEQ multiplex PCR, while TCRdb's copy carries only in-frame clones and drops some. This sample has about 31,000 clones; 70% to 90% occur once, and the top ten carry roughly 3.5%. Findings of the study overall: HIV repertoire CDR3 lengths ranged less widely than those of controls.

Sequences were derived from unsorted PBMCs, sampled 0.8 years before starting antiretroviral therapy. The chain couples TRBV4-2 to TRBJ1-2; possible D gene TRBD1, 5 bases. This TCR came from a man aged 18-30 years with HIV. The CDR3 coding sequence is TGTGCCAGCAGCCAGAATACGGCGGGGGGAGATGGCTACACCTTC. Its translation: CASSQNTAGGDGYTF.